These 31 T cell receptor beta chains were sequenced from one sample in a study of cytomegalovirus exposure and HLA in healthy donors. Sequenced by immunoSEQ multiplex PCR; TCRdb stores in-frame clones only, minus some. The sample contains 120,000 to 150,000 clones, about 89% of which appear only once. The sequencing input was PBMCs. These receptors all stem from a man younger than 35 in good health and CMV-seronegative.

The chain joins TRBV30 to TRBJ1-4; the D gene is possibly TRBD1 (5 bases). Germline CDR1 GTSNPN, CDR2 SVGIG (reference sequence). This CDR3 comprises 13 residues. Trimming cost V 0 bases and J 7 bases, with 9 bases left between them. The CDR3 DNA follows: TGTGCCTGGAGTGTACGCCAGGGTGAAAAACTGTTTTTT. This encodes CAWSVRQGEKLFF.

This chain links TRBV7-6 with TRBJ1-6; 8 nucleotides line up with TRBD1. With 2 bases clipped from V and 10 bases from J, the junction kept 13 bases outside the gene matches. Germline CDR1 SGHVS, CDR2 FNYEAQ. The CDR3 has 17 residues. The CDR3 DNA is TGTGCCAGCAGCTTAAGGCGTAAGACAGGGGTAGGCTCACCCCTCCACTTT. Translation gives CASSLRRKTGVGSPLHF.

This chain uses TRBV7-9 with TRBJ1-5, with D perhaps matching TRBD1 (5 bases). This CDR3 has 18 amino acids. The germline V and J ends were trimmed by 1 base and 0 bases, with 16 bases remaining between them. The V gene's germline CDR1 is SEHNR and CDR2 FQNEAQ (reference sequence). The CDR3, as DNA: TGTGCCAGCAGCTTAGGAGGGCGGAGGGGTTATAGCAATCAGCCCCAGCATTTT. Protein sequence: CASSLGGRRGYSNQPQHF.

The rearrangement uses TRBV18 and TRBJ2-2, with 8 bases lining up with TRBD2. This CDR3 has 16 residues. Germline CDR1 KGHSH, CDR2 LQKENI. V shed 1 base and J 4 bases; nucleotides not matched to a gene: 5. CDR3 sequence: CASSPRESGSTGELFF. DNA for the CDR3: TGTGCCAGCTCACCACGGGAGAGCGGGAGCACCGGGGAGCTGTTTTTT.

The CDR3 DNA reads TGCGCCAGCAGCCAAGGCACGACAGCGTCTAACTATGGCTACACCTTC. This sequence encodes CASSQGTTASNYGYTF. V and J are TRBV4-3 and TRBJ1-2; maybe TRBD1 (5 bases). V was shortened by 1 base and J by 0 bases, with 12 bases between the two germline ends. The germline gives CDR1 LGHNA, CDR2 YSLEER. CDR3 length equals 16 residues.

The V and J genes are TRBV7-9 and TRBJ2-2, with 9 bases matching TRBD2. Losses at the gene ends were 5 bases for V and 4 bases for J; bases not matched to a gene: 5. The germline V gene has CDR1 SEHNR and CDR2 FQNEAQ (reference sequence). This CDR3 is built from 15 residues. In DNA form, the CDR3 reads TGTGCCAGCAGCCGTAGCGGGAGTGGCACCGGGGAGCTGTTTTTT. It is translated as CASSRSGSGTGELFF. The variable domain in full, with the rest retrieved from reference TRBV7-9 and TRBJ2-2, is DTGVSQNPRHKITKRGQNVTFRCDPISEHNRLYWYRQTLGQGPEFLTYFQNEAQLEKSRLLSDRFSAERPKGSFSTLEIQRTEQGDSAMYLCASSRSGSGTGELFFGEGSRLTVL.

The chain combines TRBV6-1 with TRBJ1-2, with 9 bases lining up with TRBD1. The CDR3 runs 13 residues. Germline loops: CDR1 MNHNS, CDR2 SASEGT. The J segment lost 4 bases and the V segment lost 6 bases, leaving 3 bases of the junction unmatched. CDR3 sequence reads: CASRQDRGYGYTF. The CDR3 DNA follows: TGTGCCAGCAGGCAGGACAGGGGCTATGGCTACACCTTC.

This chain connects TRBV7-2 to TRBJ2-5; possibly TRBD2 for D (6 bases). The germline V gene encodes CDR1 SGHTA and CDR2 FQGNSA. The CDR3 length is 15 residues. V shed 5 bases and J shed 7 bases, with 20 bases lying between them. The CDR3 protein is CASSPSPGTGGTQYF. In DNA, the CDR3 is TGTGCCAGCAGCCCATCACCGGGCACCGGGGGGACCCAGTACTTC.

The chain combines TRBV5-1 with TRBJ1-4, with D hard to call. The CDR3 sequence is 14 residues long. Deletions cut 2 bases from V and 8 bases from J, with 13 bases between. CDR1 and CDR2 from the germline V gene are SGHRS and YFSETQ. The CDR3 here is CASSFSFGEEKLFF. The CDR3 DNA follows: TGCGCCAGCAGCTTTAGTTTCGGGGAGGAAAAACTGTTTTTT.

The chain couples TRBV19 to TRBJ1-1; D is unclear. Germline-derived CDR1 and CDR2 are LNHDA and SQIVND (reference sequence). This CDR3 spans 13 amino acids. Trimming cost V 5 bases and J 0 bases, with 7 bases left between them. Written as DNA, the CDR3 is TGTGCCAGTAGTTTCACAATGAACACTGAAGCTTTCTTT. Translation gives CASSFTMNTEAFF.

This chain joins TRBV7-3 and TRBJ2-2; 8 bases agree with TRBD2. This CDR3 region has 14 residues. The V segment lost 8 bases and the J segment 6 bases; nucleotides outside the gene matches: 8. Germline V gene lookup returns CDR1 SGHTA and CDR2 FQGTGA. CDR3 coding DNA: TGTGCCAGCCAGGGCCCGGGACTAGCCGGGGAGCTGTTTTTT. Protein: CASQGPGLAGELFF.

J is TRBJ1-6 and V is TRBV18; TRBD1 agrees at 7 bases. This CDR3 is 15 amino acids long. J gave up 6 bases and V 0 bases, and 2 bases lay outside the gene matches. Germline loops: CDR1 KGHSH, CDR2 LQKENI. For the CDR3, the DNA is TGTGCCAGCTCACCACCGGAGGGGGCTAATTCACCCCTCCACTTT. Amino acid sequence: CASSPPEGANSPLHF.

V usage is TRBV9 and J usage is TRBJ2-1; 8 bases match TRBD1. This CDR3 is 16 amino acids long. The germline CDR1 and CDR2 sequences are SGDLS and YYNGEE. After removal of 0 bases from V and 3 bases from J, the junction contained 5 bases not matched to a gene. The CDR3 loop reads CASSVADRGNYNEQFF. The CDR3 DNA sequence: TGTGCCAGCAGCGTAGCCGACAGGGGAAACTACAATGAGCAGTTCTTC.

The chain employs TRBV6-5 and TRBJ1-2; TRBD1 aligns across 9 bases. The CDR3 covers 13 residues. Germline trimming cut 2 bases from V and 8 bases from J; bases unmatched to any gene: 3. CDR1 and CDR2 from the germline V gene are MNHEY and SVGAGI. The CDR3 coding sequence is TGTGCCAGCAGTTACCGACAGGGGGAAGGCTACACCTTC. Translating it yields CASSYRQGEGYTF.

The V gene is TRBV19, the J gene TRBJ2-2; 11 bases line up with TRBD2. The CDR3 contains 16 residues. The germline gives CDR1 LNHDA, CDR2 SQIVND (reference sequence). With 5 bases clipped from V and 1 base from J, the junction kept 3 bases outside the gene matches. The CDR3 coding sequence is TGTGCCAGTAGTCCAGGGACTAGCGGGAACACCGGGGAGCTGTTTTTT. This gives the protein CASSPGTSGNTGELFF.

This rearrangement joins TRBV7-7 to TRBJ2-1; 10 nucleotides match TRBD1. J was trimmed by 6 bases and V by 4 bases; bases with no gene match: 6. The CDR3 has 15 amino acids. Germline V gene data show CDR1 as SSHAT and CDR2 as FNYEAQ (reference sequence). The CDR3 is CASSYRQGAVNEQFF. CDR3 nucleotides: TGTGCCAGCAGCTATAGACAGGGGGCTGTCAATGAGCAGTTCTTC. Based on the CDR3 plus reference TRBV7-7 and TRBJ2-1, the full variable domain is GAGVSQSPRYKVTKRGQDVTLRCDPISSHATLYWYQQALGQGPEFLTYFNYEAQPDKSGLPSDRFSAERPEGSISTLTIQRTEQRDSAMYRCASSYRQGAVNEQFFGPGTRLTVL.

The rearrangement joins TRBV5-4 to TRBJ2-5; 8 nucleotides match TRBD1. The CDR3 spans 15 residues. V lost 4 bases, J lost 5 bases, and 10 bases stayed unmatched. Germline assignment: CDR1 SGHNT and CDR2 YYREEE (reference sequence). CDR3 sequence (DNA): TGTGCCAGCAGCCTTCCGGACAGGGCAGGGGAGACCCAGTACTTC. Protein: CASSLPDRAGETQYF.

This rearrangement joins TRBV11-3 to TRBJ2-1, with D unresolved. The germline V gene encodes CDR1 SGHNT and CDR2 YENEEA. The CDR3 is made up of 15 amino acids. V shed 6 bases and J shed 0 bases, with 12 bases lying between them. The DNA of the CDR3 is TGTGCCAGCAGTTCCCCTCGAGGCTCCTACAATGAGCAGTTCTTC. This sequence encodes CASSSPRGSYNEQFF.

The chain links TRBV6-6 to TRBJ2-1; D is unclear. V lost 0 bases and J lost 6, with 3 bases in between. This CDR3 is 12 amino acids long. CDR1 and CDR2 from the germline V gene are MNHNY and SVGAGI (reference sequence). The CDR3 DNA sequence: TGTGCCAGCAGTTACTCCGGCAATGAGCAGTTCTTC. Translated, it gives CASSYSGNEQFF.

The CDR3 DNA follows: TGTGCCAGCAGTCCGGGACTAGCGGGAGCCAGGGAGCAGTTCTTC. Its protein product is CASSPGLAGAREQFF. The genes are TRBV27 and TRBJ2-1; the match to TRBD2 covers 14 bases. With V trimmed by 5 bases and J by 10 bases, 7 bases remained unmatched. Looked up from germline, CDR1 is MNHEY and CDR2 is SMNVEV (reference sequence). CDR3 size: 15 residues.

This CDR3 reads CASSGTLNTEAFF. As DNA, the CDR3 is TGCGCCAGCAGCGGCACCCTGAACACTGAAGCTTTCTTT. The genes are TRBV5-1 and TRBJ1-1, with unresolved D. Trimming took off 4 bases at V and 0 bases at J, with 7 bases between the two ends. There are 13 residues in the CDR3. CDR1 is SGHRS and CDR2 is YFSETQ in the germline V gene.

The rearrangement uses TRBV27 and TRBJ2-1, with 15 bases fitting TRBD2. The CDR3 consists of 16 residues. Unmatched junction bases numbered 5, after V lost 5 bases and J lost 6 bases. Germline loops: CDR1 MNHEY, CDR2 SMNVEV (reference sequence). The CDR3 here is CASSPWTSGRANEQFF. The CDR3 DNA is TGTGCCAGCAGTCCCTGGACTAGCGGGAGGGCCAATGAGCAGTTCTTC.

The gene calls are TRBV5-1 and TRBJ2-5, with TRBD2 matching over 8 bases. Germline CDR1 SGHRS, CDR2 YFSETQ. Losses at the gene ends were 1 base for V and 1 base for J; bases not matched to a gene: 6. This CDR3 has 16 residues. The CDR3 coding sequence is TGCGCCAGCAGCTTGAAATCAGCGGGGGTCCAAGAGACCCAGTACTTC. Translated, it gives CASSLKSAGVQETQYF. Using reference TRBV5-1 and TRBJ2-5 for the parts outside the CDR3, the full variable domain is KAGVTQTPRYLIKTRGQQVTLSCSPISGHRSVSWYQQTPGQGLQFLFEYFSETQRNKGNFPGRFSGRQFSNSRSEMNVSTLELGDSALYLCASSLKSAGVQETQYFGPGTRLLVL.

Only one count was recorded for this clone. This CDR3 is CASSDTVGQGVGEETQYF. The DNA of the CDR3 is TGTGCCAGCAGCGACACCGTGGGACAGGGGGTTGGTGAGGAGACCCAGTACTTC. The rearrangement uses TRBV13 and TRBJ2-5; 11 positions match TRBD1. The J segment lost 5 bases and the V segment lost 5 bases, leaving 16 bases of the junction unmatched. The CDR3 is made up of 18 amino acids. CDR1 and CDR2 (germline): PRHDT, FYEKMQ (reference sequence).

This sequence joins TRBV7-9 and TRBJ2-1; maybe TRBD1 (5 bases). Germline V CDR1 and CDR2: SEHNR, FQNEAQ (reference sequence). This CDR3 spans 14 amino acids. Trimming left V 8 bases short and J 8 bases short, with 19 bases between. DNA for the CDR3: TGTGCCAGCCGCCGAGGCAGGGATCGGGATGAGCAGTTCTTC. Protein: CASRRGRDRDEQFF.

J is TRBJ1-4 and V is TRBV13; no definite D call. CDR3 length equals 16 residues. V was trimmed by 0 bases and J by 4 bases, leaving 12 bases between them. CDR1 and CDR2 (germline): PRHDT, FYEKMQ (reference sequence). The CDR3 protein is CASSLGPMEYNEKLFF. Here the CDR3 DNA reads TGTGCCAGCAGCTTAGGCCCGATGGAGTATAATGAAAAACTGTTTTTT.

V gene TRBV5-4 combines with J gene TRBJ1-1; the D is unclear. This CDR3 is 11 amino acids long. Germline values: CDR1 SGHNT, CDR2 YYREEE (reference sequence). With 4 bases removed from V and 5 bases from J, the gap between germline ends came to 6 bases. The chain's CDR3 is CASSTRTEAFF. CDR3 DNA: TGTGCCAGCAGCACGAGGACTGAAGCTTTCTTT.

The chain combines TRBV5-4 with TRBJ2-6, with a weak D call TRBD2 (5 bases). V was trimmed by 3 bases and J by 1 base, leaving 14 bases between them. Germline V gene lookup returns CDR1 SGHNT and CDR2 YYREEE (reference sequence). The CDR3 has 17 residues. DNA of the CDR3: TGTGCCAGCAGCTCCGCGTTGGACTTATCTGGGGCCAACGTCCTGACTTTC. Residues: CASSSALDLSGANVLTF.

The chain joins TRBV19 to TRBJ2-5, with a tentative D call TRBD2 (5 bases). Germline V lookup: CDR1 LNHDA, CDR2 SQIVND (reference sequence). With 8 bases removed from V and 3 bases from J, the gap between germline ends came to 13 bases. The length of the CDR3 is 13 residues. In DNA, the CDR3 is TGTGCCAGTGGTGGGCAGGAGGAAGAGACCCAGTACTTC. Translation gives CASGGQEEETQYF.

The chain combines TRBV2 with TRBJ2-1, with 8 bases fitting TRBD1. There are 12 residues in the CDR3. Germline lookup yields CDR1 SNHLY and CDR2 FYNNEI. With V trimmed by 5 bases and J by 13 bases, 7 bases remained unmatched. The CDR3 nucleotides are TGTGCCAGCAGTATACGGGACAGGAAACAGTTCTTC. It yields the protein CASSIRDRKQFF.

The chain links TRBV19 to TRBJ2-1; 7 bases are shared with TRBD2. The CDR3 runs 15 residues. The V segment lost 9 bases and the J segment 1 base; nucleotides outside the gene matches: 9. Germline V gene data show CDR1 as LNHDA and CDR2 as SQIVND (reference sequence). The CDR3 bases are TGTGCCAGCGGAAGCCGGACTAGTTCCTACAATGAGCAGTTCTTC. This codes for CASGSRTSSYNEQFF.